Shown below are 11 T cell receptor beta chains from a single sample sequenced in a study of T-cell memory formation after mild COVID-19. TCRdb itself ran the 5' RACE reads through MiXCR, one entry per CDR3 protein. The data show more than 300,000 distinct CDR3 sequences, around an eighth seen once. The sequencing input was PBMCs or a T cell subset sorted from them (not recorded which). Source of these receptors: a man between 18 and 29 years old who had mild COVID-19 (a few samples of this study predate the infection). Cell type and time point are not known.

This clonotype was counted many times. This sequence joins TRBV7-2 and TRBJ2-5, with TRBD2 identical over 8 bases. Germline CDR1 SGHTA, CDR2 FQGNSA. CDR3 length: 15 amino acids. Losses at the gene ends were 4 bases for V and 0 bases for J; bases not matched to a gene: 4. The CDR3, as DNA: TGTGCCAGCAGCTCCCTAGCGGGTAACCAAGAGACCCAGTACTTC. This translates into CASSSLAGNQETQYF. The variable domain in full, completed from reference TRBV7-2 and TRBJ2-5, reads GAGVSQSPSNKVTEKGKDVELRCDPISGHTALYWYRQSLGQGLEFLIYFQGNSAPDKSGLPSDRFSAERTGGSVSTLTIQRTQQEDSAVYLCASSSLAGNQETQYFGPGTRLLVL.

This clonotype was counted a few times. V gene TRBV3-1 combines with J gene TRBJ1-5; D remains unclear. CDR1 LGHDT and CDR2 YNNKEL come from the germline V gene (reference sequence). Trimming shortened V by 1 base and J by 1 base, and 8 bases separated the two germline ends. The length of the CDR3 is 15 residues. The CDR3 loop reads CASSQGLESNQPQHF. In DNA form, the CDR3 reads TGTGCCAGCAGCCAAGGCCTCGAAAGCAATCAGCCCCAGCATTTT.

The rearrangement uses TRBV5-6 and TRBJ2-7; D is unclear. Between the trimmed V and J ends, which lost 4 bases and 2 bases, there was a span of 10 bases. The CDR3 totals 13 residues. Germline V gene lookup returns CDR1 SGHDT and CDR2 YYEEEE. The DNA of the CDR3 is TGTGCCAGCAGCCCAGGAAGACCCTACGAGCAGTACGTC. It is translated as CASSPGRPYEQYV.

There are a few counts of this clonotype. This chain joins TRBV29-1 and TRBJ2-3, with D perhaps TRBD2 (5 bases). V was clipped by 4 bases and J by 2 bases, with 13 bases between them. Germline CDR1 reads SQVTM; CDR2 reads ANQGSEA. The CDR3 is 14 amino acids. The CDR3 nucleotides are TGCAGCGTTGCTACGGGAATGGCCACAGATACGCAGTATTTT. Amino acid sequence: CSVATGMATDTQYF.

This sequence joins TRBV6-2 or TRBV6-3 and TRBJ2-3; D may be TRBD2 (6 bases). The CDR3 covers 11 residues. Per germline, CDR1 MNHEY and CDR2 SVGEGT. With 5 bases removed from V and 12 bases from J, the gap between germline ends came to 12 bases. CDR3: CASSGGTSQYF. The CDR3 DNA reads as TGTGCCAGCAGTGGCGGGACTTCCCAGTATTTT.

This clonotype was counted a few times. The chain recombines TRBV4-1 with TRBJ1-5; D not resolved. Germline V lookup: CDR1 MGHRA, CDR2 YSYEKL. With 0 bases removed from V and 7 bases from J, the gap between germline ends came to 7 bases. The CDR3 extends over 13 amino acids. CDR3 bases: TGCGCCAGCAGCCAAGATGACTTACAGCCCCAGCATTTT. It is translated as CASSQDDLQPQHF.

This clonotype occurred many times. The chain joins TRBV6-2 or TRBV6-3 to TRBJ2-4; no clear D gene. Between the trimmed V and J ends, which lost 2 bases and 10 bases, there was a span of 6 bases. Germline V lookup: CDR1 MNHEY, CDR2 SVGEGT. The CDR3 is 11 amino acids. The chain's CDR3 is CASSYAEIQYF. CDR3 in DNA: TGTGCCAGCAGTTACGCGGAGATTCAGTACTTC.

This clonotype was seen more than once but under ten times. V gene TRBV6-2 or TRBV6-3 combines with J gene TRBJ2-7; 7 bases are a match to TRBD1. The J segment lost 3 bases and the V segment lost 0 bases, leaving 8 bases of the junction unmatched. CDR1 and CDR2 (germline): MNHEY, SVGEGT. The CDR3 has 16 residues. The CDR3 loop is CASSYSSRQGRYEQYF. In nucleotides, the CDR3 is TGTGCCAGCAGTTACTCAAGCCGACAGGGTCGCTACGAGCAGTACTTC.

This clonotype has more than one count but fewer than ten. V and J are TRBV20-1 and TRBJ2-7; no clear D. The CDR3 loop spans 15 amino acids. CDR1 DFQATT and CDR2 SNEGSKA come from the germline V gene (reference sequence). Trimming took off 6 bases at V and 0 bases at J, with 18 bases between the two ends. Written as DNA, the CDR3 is TGCAGTGCCAGACCCGCTACCCTGATCTCCTACGAGCAGTACGTC. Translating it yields CSARPATLISYEQYV.

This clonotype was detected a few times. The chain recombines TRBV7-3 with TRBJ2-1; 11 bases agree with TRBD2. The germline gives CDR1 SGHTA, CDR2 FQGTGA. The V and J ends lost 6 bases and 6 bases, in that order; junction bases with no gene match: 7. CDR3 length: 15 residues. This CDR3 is CASSQSTSGSNEQFF. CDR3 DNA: TGTGCCAGCAGTCAAAGCACTAGCGGGAGCAATGAGCAGTTCTTC.

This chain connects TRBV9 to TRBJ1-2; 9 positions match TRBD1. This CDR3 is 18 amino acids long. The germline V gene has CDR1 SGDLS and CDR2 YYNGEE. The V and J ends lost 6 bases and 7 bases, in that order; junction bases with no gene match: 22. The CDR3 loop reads CASNTPGTGSGKWAGYTF. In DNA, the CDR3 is TGTGCCAGCAACACCCCCGGGACAGGGTCCGGAAAGTGGGCTGGCTACACCTTC.